This note documents a single T cell receptor beta chain sequence. These data originate in a study of Ad26.COV2.S vaccination and SARS-CoV-2 variants. Treatment here: roughly 19 received Ad26.COV2.S at low or high dose, single or two shots; about 5 received placebo; per-sample allocation not given. The samples date from day 63 after the first vaccine or placebo injection. Data came from immunoSEQ multiplex PCR; TCRdb stores just in-frame clones and leaves some out. The data show 300,000 to 400,000 clones, around nine tenths seen once. This specimen was peripheral blood, taken in a trial of Ad26.COV2.S vaccine versus placebo. The TCR originated in a person between 18 and 65 years old who received the Ad26.COV2.S COVID-19 vaccine or a placebo.

CDR3 amino acids: CASSPFLAGLRSGANVLTF. The CDR3 DNA reads TGTGCCAGCAGTCCTTTCTTAGCGGGGTTACGCTCTGGGGCCAACGTCCTGACTTTC. This chain uses TRBV6-6 with TRBJ2-6; 8 bases line up with TRBD2. J was trimmed by 0 bases and V by 5 bases; bases with no gene match: 12. The CDR3 consists of 19 residues. Germline CDR1 is MNHNY and CDR2 is SVGAGI (reference sequence).